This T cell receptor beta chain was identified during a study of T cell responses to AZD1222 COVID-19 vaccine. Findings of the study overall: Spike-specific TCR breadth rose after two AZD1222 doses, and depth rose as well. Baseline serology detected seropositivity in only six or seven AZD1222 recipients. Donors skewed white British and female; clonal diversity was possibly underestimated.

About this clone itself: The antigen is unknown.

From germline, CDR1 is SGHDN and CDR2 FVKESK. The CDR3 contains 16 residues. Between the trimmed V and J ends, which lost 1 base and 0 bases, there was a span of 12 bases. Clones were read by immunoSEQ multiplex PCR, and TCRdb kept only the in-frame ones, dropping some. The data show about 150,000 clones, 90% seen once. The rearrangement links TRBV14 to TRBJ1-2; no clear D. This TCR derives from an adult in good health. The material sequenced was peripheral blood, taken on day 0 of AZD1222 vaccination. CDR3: CASSQANSAANYGYTF. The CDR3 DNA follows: TGTGCCAGCAGCCAAGCTAATTCAGCAGCTAACTATGGCTACACCTTC. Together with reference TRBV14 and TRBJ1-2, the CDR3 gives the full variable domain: EAGVTQFPSHSVIEKGQTVTLRCDPISGHDNLYWYRRVMGKEIKFLLHFVKESKQDESGMPNNRFLAERTGGTYSTLKVQPAELEDSGVYFCASSQANSAANYGYTFGSGTRLTVV.